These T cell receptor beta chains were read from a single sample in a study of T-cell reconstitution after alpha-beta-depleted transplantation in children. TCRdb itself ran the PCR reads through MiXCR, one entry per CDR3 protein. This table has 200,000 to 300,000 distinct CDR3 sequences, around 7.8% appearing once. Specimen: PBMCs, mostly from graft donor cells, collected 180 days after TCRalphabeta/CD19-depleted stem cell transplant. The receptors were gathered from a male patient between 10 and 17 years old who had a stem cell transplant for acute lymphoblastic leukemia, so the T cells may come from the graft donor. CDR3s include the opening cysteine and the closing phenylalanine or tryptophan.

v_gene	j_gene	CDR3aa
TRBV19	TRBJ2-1	CASSPWGAGSDEQFF
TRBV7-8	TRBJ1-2	CASLLREIGALDGYTF
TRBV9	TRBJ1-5	CASSAGPNLDQPQHF
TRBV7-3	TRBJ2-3	CASSPVRRGDTQYF
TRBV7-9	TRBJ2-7	CASSLDDYYEQYF
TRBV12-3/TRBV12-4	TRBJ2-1	CASSFGGGASNEQFF
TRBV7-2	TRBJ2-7	CASSPWAGGPNEQYF
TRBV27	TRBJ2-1	CASKEASYNEQFF
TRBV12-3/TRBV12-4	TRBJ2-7	CASSLWDEQYF
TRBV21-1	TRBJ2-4	CASSPGQGPGGAKNIQYF
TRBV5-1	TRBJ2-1	CASSLGLTGDSPSRFF